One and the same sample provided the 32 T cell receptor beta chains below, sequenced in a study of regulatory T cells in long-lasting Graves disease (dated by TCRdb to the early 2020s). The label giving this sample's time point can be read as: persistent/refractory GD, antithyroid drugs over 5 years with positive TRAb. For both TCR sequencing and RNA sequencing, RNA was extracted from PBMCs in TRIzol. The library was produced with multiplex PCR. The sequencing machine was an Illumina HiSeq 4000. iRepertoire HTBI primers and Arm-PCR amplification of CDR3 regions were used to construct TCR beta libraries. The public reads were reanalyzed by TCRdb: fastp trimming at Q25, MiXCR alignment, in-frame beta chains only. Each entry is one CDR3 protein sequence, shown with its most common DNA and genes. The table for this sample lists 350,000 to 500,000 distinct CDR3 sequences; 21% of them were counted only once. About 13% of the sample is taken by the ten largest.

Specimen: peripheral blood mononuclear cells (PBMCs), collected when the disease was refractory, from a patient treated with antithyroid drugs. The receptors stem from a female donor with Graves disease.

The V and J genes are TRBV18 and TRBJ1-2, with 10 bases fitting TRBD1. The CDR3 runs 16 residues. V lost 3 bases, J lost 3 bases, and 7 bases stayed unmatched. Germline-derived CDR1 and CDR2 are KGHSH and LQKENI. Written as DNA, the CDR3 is TGTGCCAGCTCACCTAATTCCGGGACAGGGGACTATGGCTACACCTTC. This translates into CASSPNSGTGDYGYTF.

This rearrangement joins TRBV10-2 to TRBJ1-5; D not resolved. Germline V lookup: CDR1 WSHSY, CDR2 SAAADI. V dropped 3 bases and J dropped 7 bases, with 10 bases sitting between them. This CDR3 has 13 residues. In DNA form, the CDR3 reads TGCGCCAGCAGTGAAAAAGGTGGACAGCCCCAGCATTTT. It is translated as CASSEKGGQPQHF.

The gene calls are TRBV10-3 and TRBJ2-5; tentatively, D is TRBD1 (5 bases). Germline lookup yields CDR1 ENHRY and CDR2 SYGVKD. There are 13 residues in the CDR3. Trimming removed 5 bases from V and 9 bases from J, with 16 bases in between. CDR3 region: CAISRPDLRAQYF. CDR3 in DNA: TGTGCCATCAGTAGACCGGACCTCAGGGCCCAGTACTTC.

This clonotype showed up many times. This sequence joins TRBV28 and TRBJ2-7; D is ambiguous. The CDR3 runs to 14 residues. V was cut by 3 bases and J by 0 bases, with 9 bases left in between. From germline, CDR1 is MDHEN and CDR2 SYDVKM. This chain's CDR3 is CASSFVRFSYEQYF. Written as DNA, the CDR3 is TGTGCCAGCAGTTTTGTTCGGTTCTCCTACGAGCAGTACTTC.

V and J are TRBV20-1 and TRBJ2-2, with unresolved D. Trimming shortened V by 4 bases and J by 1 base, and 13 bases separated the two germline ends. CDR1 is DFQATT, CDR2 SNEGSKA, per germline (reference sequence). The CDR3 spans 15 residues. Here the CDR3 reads CSAKKPRENTGELFF. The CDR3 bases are TGCAGTGCTAAAAAACCGCGAGAGAACACCGGGGAGCTGTTTTTT.

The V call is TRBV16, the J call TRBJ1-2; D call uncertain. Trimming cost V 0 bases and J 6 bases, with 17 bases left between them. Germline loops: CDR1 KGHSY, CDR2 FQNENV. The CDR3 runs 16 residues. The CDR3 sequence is CASSQSGGNLVDGYTF. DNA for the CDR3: TGTGCCAGCAGCCAATCGGGAGGGAATTTAGTGGATGGCTACACCTTC.

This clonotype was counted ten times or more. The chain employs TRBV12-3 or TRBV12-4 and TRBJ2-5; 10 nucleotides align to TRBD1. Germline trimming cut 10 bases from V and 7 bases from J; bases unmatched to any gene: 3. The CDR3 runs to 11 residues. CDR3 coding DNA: TGTGCCACCCGGACAGGGGGGACCCAGTACTTC. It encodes CATRTGGTQYF.

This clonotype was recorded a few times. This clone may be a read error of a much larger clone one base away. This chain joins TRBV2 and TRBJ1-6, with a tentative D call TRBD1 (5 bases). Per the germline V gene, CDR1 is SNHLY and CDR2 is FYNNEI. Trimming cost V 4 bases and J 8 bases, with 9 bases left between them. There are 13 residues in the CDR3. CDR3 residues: CASSVGRDSPLHF. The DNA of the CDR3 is TGTGCCAGCAGTGTGGGCAGGGATTCACCCCTCCACTTT.

CDR3 coding DNA: TGTGCCCCCTCTAGGGACAATGAGCAGTTCTTC. This codes for CAPSRDNEQFF. The gene calls are TRBV2 and TRBJ2-1; the D is unclear. The CDR3 length is 11 residues. The V gene's germline CDR1 is SNHLY and CDR2 FYNNEI. With 11 bases removed from V and 5 bases from J, the gap between germline ends came to 10 bases.

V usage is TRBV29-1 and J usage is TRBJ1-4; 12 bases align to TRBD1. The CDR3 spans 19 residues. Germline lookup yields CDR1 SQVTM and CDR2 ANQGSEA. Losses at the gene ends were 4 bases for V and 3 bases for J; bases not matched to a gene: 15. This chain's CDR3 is CSVVWGTGGQWRANEKLFF. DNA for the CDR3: TGCAGCGTTGTTTGGGGGACAGGGGGCCAATGGAGAGCTAATGAAAAACTGTTTTTT. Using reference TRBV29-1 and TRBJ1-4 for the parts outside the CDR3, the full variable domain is SAVISQKPSRDICQRGTSLTIQCQVDSQVTMMFWYRQQPGQSLTLIATANQGSEATYESGFVIDKFPISRPNLTFSTLTVSNMSPEDSSIYLCSVVWGTGGQWRANEKLFFGSGTQLSVL.

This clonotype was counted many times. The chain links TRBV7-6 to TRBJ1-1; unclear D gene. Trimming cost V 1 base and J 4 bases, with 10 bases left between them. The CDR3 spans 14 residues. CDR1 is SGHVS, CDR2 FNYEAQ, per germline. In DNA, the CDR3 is TGTGCCAGCAGCTTAGGACAACCGGGCACTGAAGCTTTCTTT. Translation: CASSLGQPGTEAFF.

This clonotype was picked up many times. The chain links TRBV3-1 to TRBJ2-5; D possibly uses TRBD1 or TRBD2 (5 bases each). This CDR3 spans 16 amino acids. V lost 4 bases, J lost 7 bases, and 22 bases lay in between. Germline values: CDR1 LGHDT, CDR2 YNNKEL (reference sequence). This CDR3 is CASSPRGERPRGTQYF. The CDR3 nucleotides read TGTGCCAGCAGCCCACGGGGCGAGCGCCCCAGAGGGACCCAGTACTTC.

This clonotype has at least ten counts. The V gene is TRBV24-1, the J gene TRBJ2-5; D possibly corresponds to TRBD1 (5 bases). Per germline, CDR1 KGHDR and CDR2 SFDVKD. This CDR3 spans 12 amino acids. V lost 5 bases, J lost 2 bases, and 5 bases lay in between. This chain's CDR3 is CATSGTQETQYF. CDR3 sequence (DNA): TGTGCCACCAGTGGGACACAAGAGACCCAGTACTTC.

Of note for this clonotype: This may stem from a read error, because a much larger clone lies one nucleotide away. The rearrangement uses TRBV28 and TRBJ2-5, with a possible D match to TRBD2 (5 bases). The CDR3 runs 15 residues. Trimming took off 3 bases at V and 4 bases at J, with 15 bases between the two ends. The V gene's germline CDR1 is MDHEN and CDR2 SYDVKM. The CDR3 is CASSFLATYRETQYF. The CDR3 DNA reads TGTGCCAGCAGTTTTCTAGCCACGTACCGAGAGACCCAGTACTTC.

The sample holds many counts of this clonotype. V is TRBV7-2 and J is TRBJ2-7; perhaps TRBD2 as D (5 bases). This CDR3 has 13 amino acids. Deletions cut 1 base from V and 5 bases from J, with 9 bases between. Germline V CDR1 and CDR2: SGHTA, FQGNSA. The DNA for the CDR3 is TGTGCCAGCAGCTTAGTATCCGGGGACGAGCAGTACTTC. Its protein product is CASSLVSGDEQYF.

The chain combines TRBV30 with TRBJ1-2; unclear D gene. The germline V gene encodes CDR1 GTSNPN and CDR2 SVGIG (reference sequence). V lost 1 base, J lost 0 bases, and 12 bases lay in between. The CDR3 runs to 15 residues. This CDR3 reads CAWSEVGVSNYGYTF. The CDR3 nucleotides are TGTGCCTGGAGTGAGGTCGGCGTATCTAACTATGGCTACACCTTC.

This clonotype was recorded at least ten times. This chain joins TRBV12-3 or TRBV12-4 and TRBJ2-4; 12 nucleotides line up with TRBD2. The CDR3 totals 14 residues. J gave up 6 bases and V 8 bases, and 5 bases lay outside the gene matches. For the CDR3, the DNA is TGTGCCAGCCACCCTAGCGGGAGGGTAAACATTCAGTACTTC. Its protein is CASHPSGRVNIQYF.

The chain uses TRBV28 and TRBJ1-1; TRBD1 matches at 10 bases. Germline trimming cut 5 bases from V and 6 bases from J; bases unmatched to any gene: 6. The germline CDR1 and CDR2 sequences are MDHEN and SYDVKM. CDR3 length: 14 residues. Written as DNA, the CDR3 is TGTGCCAGCAGTCTGACCGGACAGGGGGCTGAAGCTTTCTTT. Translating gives CASSLTGQGAEAFF.

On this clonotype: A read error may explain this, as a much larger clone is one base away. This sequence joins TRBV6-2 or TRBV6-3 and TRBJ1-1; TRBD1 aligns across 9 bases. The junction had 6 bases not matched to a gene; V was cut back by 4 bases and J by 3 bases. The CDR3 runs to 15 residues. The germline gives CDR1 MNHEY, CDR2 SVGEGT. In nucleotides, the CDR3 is TGTGCCAGCAGTTCCCGGACAGGGGAGTACACTGAAGCTTTCTTT. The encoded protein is CASSSRTGEYTEAFF.

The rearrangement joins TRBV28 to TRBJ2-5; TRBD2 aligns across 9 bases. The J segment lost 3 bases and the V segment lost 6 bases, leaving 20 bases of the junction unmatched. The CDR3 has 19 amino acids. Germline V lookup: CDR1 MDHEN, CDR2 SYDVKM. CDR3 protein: CASSQDRRLAAKSEETQYF. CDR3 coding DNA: TGTGCCAGCAGCCAAGATAGGAGACTAGCGGCCAAGTCCGAAGAGACCCAGTACTTC.

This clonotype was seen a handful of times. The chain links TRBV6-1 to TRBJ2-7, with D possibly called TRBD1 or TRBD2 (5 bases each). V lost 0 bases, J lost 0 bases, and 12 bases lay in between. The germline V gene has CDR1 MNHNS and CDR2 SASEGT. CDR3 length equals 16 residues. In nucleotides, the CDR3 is TGTGCCAGCAGTGAAGCAGGGACCGTAGGCTCCTACGAGCAGTACTTC. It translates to CASSEAGTVGSYEQYF.

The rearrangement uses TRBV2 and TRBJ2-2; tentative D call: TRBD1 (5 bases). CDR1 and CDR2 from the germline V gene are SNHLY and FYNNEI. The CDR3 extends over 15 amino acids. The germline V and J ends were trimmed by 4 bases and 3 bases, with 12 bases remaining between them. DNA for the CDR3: TGTGCCAGCAGTGGACGTCCAGGGTACACCGGGGAGCTGTTTTTT. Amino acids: CASSGRPGYTGELFF.

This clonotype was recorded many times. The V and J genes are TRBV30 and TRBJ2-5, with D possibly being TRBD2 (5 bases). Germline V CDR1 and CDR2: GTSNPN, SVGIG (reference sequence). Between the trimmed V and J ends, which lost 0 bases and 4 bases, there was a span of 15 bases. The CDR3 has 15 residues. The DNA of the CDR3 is TGTGCCTGGAGTGTCGGAGCGGCCACACGAGAGACCCAGTACTTC. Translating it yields CAWSVGAATRETQYF.

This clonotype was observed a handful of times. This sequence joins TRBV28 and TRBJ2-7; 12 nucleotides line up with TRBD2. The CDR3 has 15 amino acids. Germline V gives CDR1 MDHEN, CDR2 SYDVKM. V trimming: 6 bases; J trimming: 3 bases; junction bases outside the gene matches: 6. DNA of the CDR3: TGTGCCAGCAGAGGACTAGCGGGGATTAACTACGAGCAGTACTTC. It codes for CASRGLAGINYEQYF.

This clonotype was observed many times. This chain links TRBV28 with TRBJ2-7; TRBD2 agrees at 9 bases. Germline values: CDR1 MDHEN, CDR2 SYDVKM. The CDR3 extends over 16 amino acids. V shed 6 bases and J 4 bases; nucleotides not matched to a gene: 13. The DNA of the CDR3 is TGTGCCAGCAGCCCACAGACTTCTAGCGGGGCTTACGAGCAGTACTTC. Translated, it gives CASSPQTSSGAYEQYF.

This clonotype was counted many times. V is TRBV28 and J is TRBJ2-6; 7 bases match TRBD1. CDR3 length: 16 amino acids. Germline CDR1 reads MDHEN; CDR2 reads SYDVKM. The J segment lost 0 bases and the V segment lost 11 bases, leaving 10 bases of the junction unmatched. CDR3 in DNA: TGTGCCGTCCCGGGACAGCCTAGCTCTGGGGCCAACGTCCTGACTTTC. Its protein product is CAVPGQPSSGANVLTF.

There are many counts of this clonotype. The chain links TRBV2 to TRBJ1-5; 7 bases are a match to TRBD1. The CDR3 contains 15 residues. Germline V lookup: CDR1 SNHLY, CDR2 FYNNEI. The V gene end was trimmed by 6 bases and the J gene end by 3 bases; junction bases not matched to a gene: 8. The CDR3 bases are TGTGCCAGCAGGGCCGCGACAGGGTACAATCAGCCCCAGCATTTT. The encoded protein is CASRAATGYNQPQHF.

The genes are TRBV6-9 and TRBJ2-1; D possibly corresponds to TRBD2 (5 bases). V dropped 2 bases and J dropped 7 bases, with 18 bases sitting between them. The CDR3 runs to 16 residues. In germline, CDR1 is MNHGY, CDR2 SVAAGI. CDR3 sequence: CASSYSGVSVRNEQFF. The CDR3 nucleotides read TGTGCCAGCAGTTATAGCGGTGTTAGCGTCCGGAATGAGCAGTTCTTC.

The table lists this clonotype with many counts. CDR3 sequence (DNA): TGTGCCAGCAGCCAGCCCCGTTTGTCGCTAGCGGGGCCCGATGACGAGCAGTACTTC. It specifies CASSQPRLSLAGPDDEQYF. The V call is TRBV3-1, the J call TRBJ2-7; TRBD2 matches 9 bases. In germline, CDR1 is LGHDT, CDR2 YNNKEL (reference sequence). This CDR3 contains 19 residues. V trimming: 3 bases; J trimming: 5 bases; junction bases outside the gene matches: 20.

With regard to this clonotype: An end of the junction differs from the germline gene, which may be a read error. CDR3 DNA: TGTGCCAGCGGTGAAATGCCGCCTCAGTCTATTAGCAATCAGCCCCAGCATTTT. Translated: CASGEMPPQSISNQPQHF. This chain connects TRBV6-1 to TRBJ1-5; D ambiguous. Germline values: CDR1 MNHNS, CDR2 SASEGT. CDR3 length: 18 amino acids.

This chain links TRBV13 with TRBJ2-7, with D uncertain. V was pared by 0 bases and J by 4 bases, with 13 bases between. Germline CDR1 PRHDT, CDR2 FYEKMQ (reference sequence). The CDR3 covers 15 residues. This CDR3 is CASSLGGGTPYEQYF. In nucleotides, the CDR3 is TGTGCCAGCAGCTTAGGAGGCGGAACCCCTTACGAGCAGTACTTC.

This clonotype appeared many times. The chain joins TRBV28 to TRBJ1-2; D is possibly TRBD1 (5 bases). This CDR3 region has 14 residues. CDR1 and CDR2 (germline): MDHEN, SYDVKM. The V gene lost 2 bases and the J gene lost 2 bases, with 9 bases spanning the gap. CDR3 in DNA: TGTGCCAGCAGTTTAGGGACGCTCAACTATGGCTACACCTTC. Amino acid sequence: CASSLGTLNYGYTF.